The sequence of this TCR beta chain was determined in a study of T cell changes during pregnancy in multiple sclerosis. Measured with immunoSEQ multiplex PCR; TCRdb has only the in-frame clones, and not every one. The repertoire holds under 70,000 clones, with 75% to 95% as singletons. The V gene lost 9 bases and the J gene lost 5 bases, with 23 bases spanning the gap. Looked up from germline, CDR1 is LNHDA and CDR2 is SQIVND (reference sequence). CDR3 length equals 16 residues. This rearrangement joins TRBV19 to TRBJ2-1, with D possibly TRBD2 on 7 matching bases. The sequenced sample was peripheral blood, obtained in the third trimester of pregnancy. The receptor was derived from a female donor in good health, enrolled as a control in a pregnancy study. The CDR3 nucleotides are TGTGCCAGCACTTGGGGGGCCGGGCGGGGGAACAATGAGCAGTTCTTC. It codes for CASTWGAGRGNNEQFF.